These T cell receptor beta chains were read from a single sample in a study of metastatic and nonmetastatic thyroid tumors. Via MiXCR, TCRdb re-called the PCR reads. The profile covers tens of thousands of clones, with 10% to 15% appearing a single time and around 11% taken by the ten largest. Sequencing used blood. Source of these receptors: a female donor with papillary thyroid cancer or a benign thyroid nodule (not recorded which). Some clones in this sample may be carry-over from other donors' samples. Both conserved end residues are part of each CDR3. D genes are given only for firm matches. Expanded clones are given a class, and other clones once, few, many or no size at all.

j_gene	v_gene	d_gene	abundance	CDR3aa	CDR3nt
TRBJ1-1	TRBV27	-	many	CASSSWARTEAFF	TGTGCCAGCAGTTCCTGGGCTAGGACTGAAGCTTTCTTT
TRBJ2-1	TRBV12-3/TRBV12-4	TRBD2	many	CASVRSETSGTFF	TGTGCCAGCGTACGATCGGAGACTAGCGGGACGTTCTTC
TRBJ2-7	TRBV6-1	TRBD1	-	CASSEQGTGSYEQYF	TGTGCCAGCAGTGAACAAGGGACAGGGTCCTACGAGCAGTACTTC
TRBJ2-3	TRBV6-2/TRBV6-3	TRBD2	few	CASSRGTSGSGGDTQYF	TGTGCCAGCAGTCGAGGGACTAGCGGGAGTGGTGGAGATACGCAGTATTTT
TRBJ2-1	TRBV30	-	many	CAWSPGRSSYNEQFF	TGTGCCTGGAGTCCGGGACGTAGCTCCTACAATGAGCAGTTCTTC
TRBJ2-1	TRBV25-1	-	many	CASSLLDRNEQFF	TGTGCCAGCAGTTTACTAGATAGGAATGAGCAGTTCTTC
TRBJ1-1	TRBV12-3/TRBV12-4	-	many	CASSSPSAYRAFF	TGTGCCAGCAGTTCCCCTTCTGCGTATCGAGCTTTCTTT
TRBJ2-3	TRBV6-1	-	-	CGGWDWDTQYF	TGTGGGGGTTGGGACTGGGATACGCAGTATTTT
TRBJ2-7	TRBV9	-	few	CASSFGGAEQYF	TGTGCCAGCAGTTTCGGGGGAGCCGAGCAGTACTTC
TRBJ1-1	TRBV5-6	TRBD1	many	CASSQEGQGAEDTEAFF	TGTGCCAGCAGCCAAGAGGGACAGGGGGCAGAGGACACTGAAGCTTTCTTT
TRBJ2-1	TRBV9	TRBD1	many	CASSVGGTGGNEQFF	TGTGCCAGCAGCGTAGGGGGGACAGGGGGCAATGAGCAGTTCTTC
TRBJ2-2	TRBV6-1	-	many	CASSALGGDTGELFF	TGTGCCAGCAGCGCCCTAGGTGGAGACACCGGGGAGCTGTTTTTT
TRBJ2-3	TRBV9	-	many	CASSVDRGTDTQYF	TGTGCCAGCAGCGTAGATAGGGGCACAGATACGCAGTATTTT
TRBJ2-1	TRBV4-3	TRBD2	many	CASSREASGRSSSYNEQFF	TGCGCCAGCAGCCGAGAAGCTAGCGGGAGGTCAAGCTCCTACAATGAGCAGTTCTTC
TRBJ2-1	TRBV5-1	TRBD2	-	CASILYRGLAVLGNQQFF	TGCGCCAGCATCTTGTACAGAGGACTAGCGGTCCTAGGGAATCAGCAGTTCTTC
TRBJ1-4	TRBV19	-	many	CASSMTAGNEKLFF	TGTGCCAGTAGTATGACGGCAGGTAATGAAAAACTGTTTTTT
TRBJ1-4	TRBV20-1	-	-	CSARTQDRNEKLFF	TGCAGTGCTAGAACCCAGGACAGAAATGAAAAACTGTTTTTT
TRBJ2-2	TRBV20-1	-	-	CSARKSDVNTGELFF	TGCAGTGCTAGAAAGTCTGACGTGAACACCGGGGAGCTGTTTTTT
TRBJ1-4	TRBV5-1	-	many	CASSLEGGEKLFF	TGCGCCAGCAGCTTGGAGGGGGGTGAAAAACTGTTTTTT